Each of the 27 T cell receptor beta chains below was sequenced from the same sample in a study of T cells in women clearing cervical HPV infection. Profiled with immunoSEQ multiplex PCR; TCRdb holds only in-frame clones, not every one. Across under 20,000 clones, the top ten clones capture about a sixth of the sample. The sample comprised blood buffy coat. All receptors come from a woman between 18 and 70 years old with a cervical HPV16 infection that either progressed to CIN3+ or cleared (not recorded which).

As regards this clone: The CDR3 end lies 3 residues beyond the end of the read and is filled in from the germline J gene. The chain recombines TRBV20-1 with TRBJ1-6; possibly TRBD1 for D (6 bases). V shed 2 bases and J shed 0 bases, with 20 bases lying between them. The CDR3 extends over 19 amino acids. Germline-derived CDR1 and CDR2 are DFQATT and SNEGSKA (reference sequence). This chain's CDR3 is CSARKRYEGQPSYNSPLHF. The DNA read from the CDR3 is TGCAGTGCTAGAAAACGATATGAGGGACAACCCTCCTATAATTCACCC.

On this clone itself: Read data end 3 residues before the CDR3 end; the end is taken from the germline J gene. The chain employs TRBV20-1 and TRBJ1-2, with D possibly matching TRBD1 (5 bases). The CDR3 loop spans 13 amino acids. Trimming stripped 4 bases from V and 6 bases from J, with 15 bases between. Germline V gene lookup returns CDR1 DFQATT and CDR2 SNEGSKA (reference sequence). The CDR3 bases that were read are TGCAGTGCTATCCGGACGGAGGGGAATGGC. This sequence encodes CSAIRTEGNG. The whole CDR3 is CSAIRTEGNGYTF.

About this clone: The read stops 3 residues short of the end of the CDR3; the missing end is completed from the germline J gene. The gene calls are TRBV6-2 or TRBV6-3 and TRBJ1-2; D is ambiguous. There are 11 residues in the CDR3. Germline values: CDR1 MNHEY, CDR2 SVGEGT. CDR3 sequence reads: CASRVSYDYTF. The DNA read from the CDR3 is TGTGCCAGCAGAGTCTCCTACGAC.

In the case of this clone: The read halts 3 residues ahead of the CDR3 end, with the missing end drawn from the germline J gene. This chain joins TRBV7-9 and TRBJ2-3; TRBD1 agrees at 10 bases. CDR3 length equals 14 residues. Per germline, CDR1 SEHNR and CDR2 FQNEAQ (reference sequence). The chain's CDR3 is CASSSGQGHETQYF. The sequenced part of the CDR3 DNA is TGTGCCAGCAGCTCGGGACAGGGGCACGAGACG. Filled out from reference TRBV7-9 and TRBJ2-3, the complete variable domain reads DTGVSQNPRHKITKRGQNVTFRCDPISEHNRLYWYRQTLGQGPEFLTYFQNEAQLEKSRLLSDRFSAERPKGSFSTLEIQRTEQGDSAMYLCASSSGQGHETQYFGPGTRLTVL.

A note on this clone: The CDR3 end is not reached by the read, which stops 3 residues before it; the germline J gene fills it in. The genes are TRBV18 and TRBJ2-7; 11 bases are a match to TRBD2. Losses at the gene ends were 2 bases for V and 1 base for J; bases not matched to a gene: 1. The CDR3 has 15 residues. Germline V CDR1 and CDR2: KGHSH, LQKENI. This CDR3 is CASSPASGGSYEQYF. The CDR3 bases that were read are TGTGCCAGCTCACCAGCTAGCGGGGGGTCCTACGAG.

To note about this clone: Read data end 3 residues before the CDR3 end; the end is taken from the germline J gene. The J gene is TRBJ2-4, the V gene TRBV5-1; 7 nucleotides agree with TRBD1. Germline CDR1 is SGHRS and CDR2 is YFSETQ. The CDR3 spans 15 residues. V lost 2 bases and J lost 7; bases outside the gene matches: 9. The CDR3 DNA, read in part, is TGCGCCAGCAGCTTCGAGGGGGCGAAGGAGAACATT. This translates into CASSFEGAKENI. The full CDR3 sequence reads CASSFEGAKENIQYF.

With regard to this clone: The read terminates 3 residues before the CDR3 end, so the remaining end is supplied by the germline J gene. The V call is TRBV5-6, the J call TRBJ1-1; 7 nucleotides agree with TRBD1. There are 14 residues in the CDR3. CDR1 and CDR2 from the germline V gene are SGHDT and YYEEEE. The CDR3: CASSYYGQVGEAFF. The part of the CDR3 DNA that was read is TGTGCCAGCAGCTATTATGGACAGGTAGGAGAA. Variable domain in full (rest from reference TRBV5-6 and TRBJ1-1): DAGVTQSPTHLIKTRGQQVTLRCSPKSGHDTVSWYQQALGQGPQFIFQYYEEEERQRGNFPDRFSGHQFPNYSSELNVNALLLGDSALYLCASSYYGQVGEAFFGQGTRLTVV.

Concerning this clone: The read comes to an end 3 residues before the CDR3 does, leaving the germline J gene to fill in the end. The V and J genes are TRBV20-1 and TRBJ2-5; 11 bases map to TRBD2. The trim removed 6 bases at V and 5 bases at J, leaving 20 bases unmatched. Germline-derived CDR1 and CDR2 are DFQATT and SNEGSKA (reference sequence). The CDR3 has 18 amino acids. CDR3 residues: CSAISATSGIPTRETQYF. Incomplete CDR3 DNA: TGCAGTGCCATCTCCGCGACTAGCGGGATTCCTACCCGGGAGACC.

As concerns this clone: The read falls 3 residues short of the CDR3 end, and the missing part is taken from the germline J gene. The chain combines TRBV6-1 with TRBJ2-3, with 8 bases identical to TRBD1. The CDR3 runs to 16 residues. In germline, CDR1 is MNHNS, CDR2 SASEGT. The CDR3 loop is CASSGQGAGSNQPQYF. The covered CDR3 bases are TGTGCCAGCAGTGGGCAGGGGGCCGGTAGCAATCAGCCG.

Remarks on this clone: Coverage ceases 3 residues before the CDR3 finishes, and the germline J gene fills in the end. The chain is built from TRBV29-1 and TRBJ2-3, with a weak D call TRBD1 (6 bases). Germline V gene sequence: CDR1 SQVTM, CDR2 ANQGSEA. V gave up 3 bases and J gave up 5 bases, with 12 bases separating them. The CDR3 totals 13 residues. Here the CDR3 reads CSVDAGAQDTQYF. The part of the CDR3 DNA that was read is TGCAGCGTTGACGCAGGGGCCCAAGATACG.

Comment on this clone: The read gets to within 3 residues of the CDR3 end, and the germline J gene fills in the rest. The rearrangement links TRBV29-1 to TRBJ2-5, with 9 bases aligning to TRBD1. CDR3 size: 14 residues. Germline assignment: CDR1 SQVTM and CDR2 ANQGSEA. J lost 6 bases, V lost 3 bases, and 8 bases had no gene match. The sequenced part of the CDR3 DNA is TGCAGCGTTGACAGGGACAGGGCGTCGAAGACC. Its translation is CSVDRDRASKT. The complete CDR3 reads CSVDRDRASKTQYF.

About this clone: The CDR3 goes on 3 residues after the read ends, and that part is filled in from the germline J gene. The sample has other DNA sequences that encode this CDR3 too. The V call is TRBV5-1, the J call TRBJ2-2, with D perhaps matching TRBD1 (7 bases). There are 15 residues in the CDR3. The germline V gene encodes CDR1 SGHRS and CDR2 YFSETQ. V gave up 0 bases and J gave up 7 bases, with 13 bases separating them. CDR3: CASSLAGGPGGELFF. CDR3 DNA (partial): TGCGCCAGCAGCTTGGCAGGGGGGCCCGGCGGGGAG.

The CDR3 bases that were read are TGTGCCAGCAGTGAAATTTTGGCAGGTCTTGAA. Translating gives CASSEILAGLE. The full-length CDR3 reads as CASSEILAGLEAFF. V and J are TRBV2 and TRBJ1-1; D remains ambiguous. Read coverage stops 3 residues before the CDR3 terminus; the germline J gene supplies the remainder. The CDR3 length is 14 residues. V lost 2 bases, J lost 7 bases, and 14 bases lay in between. The germline CDR1 and CDR2 sequences are SNHLY and FYNNEI.

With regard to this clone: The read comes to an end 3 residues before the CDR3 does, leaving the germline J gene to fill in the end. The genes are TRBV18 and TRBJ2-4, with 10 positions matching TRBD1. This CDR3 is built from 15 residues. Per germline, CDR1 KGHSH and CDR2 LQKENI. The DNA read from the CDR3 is TGTGCCAGCGCCCCGGACCTGGGACAGGGGTATGGT. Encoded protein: CASAPDLGQGYG. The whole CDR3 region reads CASAPDLGQGYGQYF.

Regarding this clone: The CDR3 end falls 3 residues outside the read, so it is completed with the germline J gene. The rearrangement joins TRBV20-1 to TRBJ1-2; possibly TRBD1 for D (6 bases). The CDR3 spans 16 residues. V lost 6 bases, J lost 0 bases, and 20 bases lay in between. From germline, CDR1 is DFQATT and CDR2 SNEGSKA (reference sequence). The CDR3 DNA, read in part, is TGCAGTGCCCCCCCACCTCCGGACAGAGCTAACTATGGC. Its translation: CSAPPPPDRANYG. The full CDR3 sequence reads CSAPPPPDRANYGYTF.

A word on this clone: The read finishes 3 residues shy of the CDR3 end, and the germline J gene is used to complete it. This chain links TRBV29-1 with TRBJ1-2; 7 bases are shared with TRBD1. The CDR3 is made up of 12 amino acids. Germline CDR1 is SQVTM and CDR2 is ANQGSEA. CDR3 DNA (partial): TGCAGCGTTGACGAAGGGGGCGGCGGC. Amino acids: CSVDEGGGG. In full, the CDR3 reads CSVDEGGGGYTF.

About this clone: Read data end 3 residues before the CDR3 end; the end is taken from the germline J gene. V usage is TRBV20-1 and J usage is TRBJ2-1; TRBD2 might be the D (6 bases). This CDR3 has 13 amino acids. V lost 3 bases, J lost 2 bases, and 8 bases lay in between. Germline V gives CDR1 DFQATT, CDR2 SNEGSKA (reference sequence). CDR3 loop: CSASRGTYNEQFF. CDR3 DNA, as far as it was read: TGCAGTGCTAGTCGCGGGACCTACAATGAG.

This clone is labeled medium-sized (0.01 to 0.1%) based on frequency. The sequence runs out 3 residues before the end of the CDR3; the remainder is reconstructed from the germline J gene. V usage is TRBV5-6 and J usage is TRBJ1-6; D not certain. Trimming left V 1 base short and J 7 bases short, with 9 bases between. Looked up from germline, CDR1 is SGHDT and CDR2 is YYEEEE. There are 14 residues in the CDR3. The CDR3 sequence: CASSLKQRNSPLHF. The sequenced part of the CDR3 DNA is TGTGCCAGCAGCTTGAAACAGAGGAATTCACCC.

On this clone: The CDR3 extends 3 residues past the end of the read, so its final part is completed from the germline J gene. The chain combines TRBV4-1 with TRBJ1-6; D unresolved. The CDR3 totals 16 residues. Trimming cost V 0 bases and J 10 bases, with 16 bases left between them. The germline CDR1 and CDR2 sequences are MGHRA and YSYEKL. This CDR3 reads CASSQDRGGLESPLHF. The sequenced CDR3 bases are TGCGCCAGCAGCCAAGATCGGGGAGGGCTGGAGTCACCC.

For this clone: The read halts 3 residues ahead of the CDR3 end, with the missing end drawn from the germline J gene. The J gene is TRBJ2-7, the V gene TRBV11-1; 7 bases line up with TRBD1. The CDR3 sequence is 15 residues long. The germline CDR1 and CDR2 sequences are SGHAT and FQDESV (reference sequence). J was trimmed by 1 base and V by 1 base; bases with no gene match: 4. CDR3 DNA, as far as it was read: TGTGCCAGCAGCTTAGAGATGGGACAGTCCTACGAG. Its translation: CASSLEMGQSYE. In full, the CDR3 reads CASSLEMGQSYEQYF.

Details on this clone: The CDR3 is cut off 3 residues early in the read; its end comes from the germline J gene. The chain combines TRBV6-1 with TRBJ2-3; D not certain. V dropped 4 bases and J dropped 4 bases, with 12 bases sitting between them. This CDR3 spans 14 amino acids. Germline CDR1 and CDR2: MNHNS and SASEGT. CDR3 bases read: TGTGCCAGCAGTGCTCATACGGTCCCAGATACG. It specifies CASSAHTVPDT. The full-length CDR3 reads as CASSAHTVPDTQYF.

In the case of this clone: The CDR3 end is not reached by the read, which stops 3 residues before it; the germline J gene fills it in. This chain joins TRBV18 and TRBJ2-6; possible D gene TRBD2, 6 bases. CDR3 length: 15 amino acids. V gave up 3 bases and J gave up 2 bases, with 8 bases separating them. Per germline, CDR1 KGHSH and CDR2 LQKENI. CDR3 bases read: TGTGCCAGCTCACCCGGGGGTACTGGGGCCAACGTC. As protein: CASSPGGTGANV. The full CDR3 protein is CASSPGGTGANVLTF.

CDR3 in amino acids: CSARDLNSNQPQYF. The covered CDR3 bases are TGCAGTGCTAGAGATCTTAATAGCAATCAGCCG. This rearrangement joins TRBV20-1 to TRBJ2-3; D call uncertain. Read data end 3 residues before the CDR3 end; the end is taken from the germline J gene. The CDR3 extends over 14 amino acids. Germline CDR1 is DFQATT and CDR2 is SNEGSKA (reference sequence).

The chain's CDR3 is CASSQIKAGMGGETQYF. CDR3 DNA (partial): TGTGCCAGCAGTCAGATAAAGGCCGGGATGGGGGGAGAGACC. The genes are TRBV14 and TRBJ2-5; maybe TRBD2 (6 bases). Sequencing ends 3 residues short of the CDR3 end; the germline J gene provides the rest. CDR3 length equals 17 residues. V lost 6 bases, J lost 4 bases, and 24 bases lay in between. Germline loops: CDR1 SGHDN, CDR2 FVKESK.

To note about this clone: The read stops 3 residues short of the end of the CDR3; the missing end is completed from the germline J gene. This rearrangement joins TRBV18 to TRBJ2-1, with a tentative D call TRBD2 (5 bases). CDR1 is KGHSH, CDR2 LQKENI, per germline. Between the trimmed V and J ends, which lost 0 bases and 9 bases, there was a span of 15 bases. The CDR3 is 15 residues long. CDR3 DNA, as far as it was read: TGTGCCAGCTCACCACCAGGCCCGGGTGGAGGTGAG. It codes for CASSPPGPGGGE. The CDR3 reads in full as CASSPPGPGGGEQFF.

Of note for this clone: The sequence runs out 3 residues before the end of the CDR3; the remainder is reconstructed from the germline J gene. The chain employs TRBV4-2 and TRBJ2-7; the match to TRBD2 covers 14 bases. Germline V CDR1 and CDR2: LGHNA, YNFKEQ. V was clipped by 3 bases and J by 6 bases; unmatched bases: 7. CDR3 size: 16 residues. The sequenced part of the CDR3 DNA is TGTGCCAGCAGCCAGGACCTCGGACTAGCGGGGGGCGAG. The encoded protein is CASSQDLGLAGGE. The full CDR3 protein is CASSQDLGLAGGEQYF.

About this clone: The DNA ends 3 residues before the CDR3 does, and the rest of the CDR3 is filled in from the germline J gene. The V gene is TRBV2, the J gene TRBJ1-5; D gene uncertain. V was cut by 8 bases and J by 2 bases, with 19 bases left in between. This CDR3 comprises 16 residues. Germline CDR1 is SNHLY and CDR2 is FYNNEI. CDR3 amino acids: CASDPGSQYGNQPQHF. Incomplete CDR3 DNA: TGTGCCAGCGACCCAGGTTCTCAGTACGGCAATCAGCCC.